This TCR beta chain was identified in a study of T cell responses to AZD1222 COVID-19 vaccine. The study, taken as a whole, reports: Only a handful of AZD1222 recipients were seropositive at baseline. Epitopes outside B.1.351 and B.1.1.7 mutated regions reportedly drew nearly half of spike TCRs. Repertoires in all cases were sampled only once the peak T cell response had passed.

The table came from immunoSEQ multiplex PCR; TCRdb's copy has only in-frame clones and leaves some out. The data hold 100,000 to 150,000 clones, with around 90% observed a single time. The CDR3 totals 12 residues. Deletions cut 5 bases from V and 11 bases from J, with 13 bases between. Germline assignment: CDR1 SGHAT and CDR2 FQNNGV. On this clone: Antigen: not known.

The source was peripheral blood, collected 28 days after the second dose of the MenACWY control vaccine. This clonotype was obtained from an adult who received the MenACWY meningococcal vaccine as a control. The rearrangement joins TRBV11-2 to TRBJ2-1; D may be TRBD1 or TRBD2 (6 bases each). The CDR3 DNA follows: TGTGCCAGCAGCCGACGGGGGCAAAAGCAGTTCTTC. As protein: CASSRRGQKQFF.